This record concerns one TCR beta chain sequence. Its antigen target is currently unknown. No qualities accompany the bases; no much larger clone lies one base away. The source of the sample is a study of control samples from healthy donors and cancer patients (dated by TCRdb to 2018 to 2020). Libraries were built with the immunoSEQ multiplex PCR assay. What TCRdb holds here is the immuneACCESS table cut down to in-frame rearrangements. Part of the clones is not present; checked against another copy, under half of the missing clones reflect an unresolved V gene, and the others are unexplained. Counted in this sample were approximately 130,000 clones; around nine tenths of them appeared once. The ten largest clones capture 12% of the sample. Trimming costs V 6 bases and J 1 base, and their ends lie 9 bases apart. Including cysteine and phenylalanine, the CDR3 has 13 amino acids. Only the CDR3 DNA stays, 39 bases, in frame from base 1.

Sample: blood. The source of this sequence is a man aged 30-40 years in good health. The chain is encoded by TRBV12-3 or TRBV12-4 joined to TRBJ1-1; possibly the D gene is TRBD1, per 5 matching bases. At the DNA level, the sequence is TGTGCCAGCAGCACAGGACCGAACACTGAAGCTTTCTTT. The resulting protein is CASSTGPNTEAFF.